These 16 T cell receptor beta chains share one sample of origin, sequenced in a study of T cells after yellow fever vaccination. One entry per CDR3 protein results from TCRdb running MiXCR on the 5' RACE reads. The table shows about 69,000 distinct CDR3 sequences, with approximately 5.9% occurring only once. The sample consisted of CD4+ T cells sorted from PBMCs, taken more than 13 days after the first yellow fever vaccination. Source of these receptors: a man aged 18 to 30 who received the YFV17D yellow fever vaccine.

This clonotype was seen ten or more times. CDR3 loop: CSATGRGAEAFF. The CDR3 nucleotides read TGCAGTGCTACGGGACGGGGGGCTGAAGCTTTCTTT. The chain couples TRBV20-1 to TRBJ1-1, with D possibly being TRBD1 (5 bases). CDR1 is DFQATT, CDR2 SNEGSKA, per germline (reference sequence). The CDR3 length is 12 residues. Trimming took off 4 bases at V and 6 bases at J, with 12 bases between the two ends.

This clonotype was seen at least ten times. The chain has TRBV7-9 and TRBJ2-7; tentatively, D is TRBD2 (5 bases). The V gene's germline CDR1 is SEHNR and CDR2 FQNEAQ (reference sequence). Trimming cost V 5 bases and J 2 bases, with 13 bases left between them. The CDR3 is 14 residues long. The CDR3, as DNA: TGTGCCAGCAGCCCAGACTATCAACCCTACGAGCAGTACGTC. Translating it yields CASSPDYQPYEQYV.

This clonotype was seen ten or more times. This sequence joins TRBV7-3 and TRBJ2-3, with no clear D. The germline V gene has CDR1 SGHTA and CDR2 FQGTGA. Trimming left V 3 bases short and J 3 bases short, with 10 bases between. This CDR3 comprises 14 residues. The CDR3 sequence is CASSLGRLTDTQYF. The CDR3 DNA follows: TGTGCCAGCAGCTTGGGCAGATTAACAGATACGCAGTATTTT.

This clonotype was seen at least ten times. The chain is built from TRBV6-5 and TRBJ1-6; a weak D match, TRBD1 (6 bases). The germline V gene encodes CDR1 MNHEY and CDR2 SVGAGI. This CDR3 spans 16 amino acids. V was shortened by 5 bases and J by 0 bases, with 11 bases between the two germline ends. CDR3 coding DNA: TGTGCCAGCAGTCGGACAGCGAGCTCCTATAATTCACCCCTCCACTTT. It yields the protein CASSRTASSYNSPLHF.

This clonotype was observed many times. The genes are TRBV7-7 and TRBJ2-2, with D possibly being TRBD1 (5 bases). The CDR3 runs to 16 residues. The V end lost 8 bases, the J end lost 3 bases, and 19 bases lay between the germline ends. Germline CDR1 SSHAT, CDR2 FNYEAQ (reference sequence). CDR3 DNA: TGTGCCAGCCCGGAAGGCAGGGAAGGAGACACCGGGGAGCTGTTTTTT. This gives the protein CASPEGREGDTGELFF.

This clonotype appeared many times. V is TRBV12-3 or TRBV12-4 and J is TRBJ2-1; 11 bases line up with TRBD2. The junction had 10 bases not matched to a gene; V was cut back by 6 bases and J by 0 bases. The CDR3 has 18 residues. CDR3 nucleotide sequence: TGTGCCAGCAGGCTCCGAAGACTAGCGGGGCTCTCCTACAATGAGCAGTTCTTC. Amino acids: CASRLRRLAGLSYNEQFF.

Ten or more counts support this clonotype. The chain combines TRBV27 with TRBJ1-2; TRBD1 agrees at 10 bases. The length of the CDR3 is 15 residues. In germline, CDR1 is MNHEY, CDR2 SMNVEV (reference sequence). Trimming took 5 bases from V and 1 from J; bases not matched to a gene: 4. For the CDR3, the DNA is TGTGCCAGCAGTCCCCGGACAGGGGGTAACTATGGCTACACCTTC. It encodes CASSPRTGGNYGYTF.

There are many counts of this clonotype. The rearrangement joins TRBV5-1 to TRBJ1-1, with a possible D match to TRBD1 (5 bases). The length of the CDR3 is 13 residues. CDR1 and CDR2 from the germline V gene are SGHRS and YFSETQ. V lost 2 bases and J 2 bases, leaving 7 bases between the germline ends. Here the CDR3 DNA reads TGCGCCAGCAGCTTCAGGGAAAACACTGAAGCTTTCTTT. It codes for CASSFRENTEAFF. The full variable domain, rest sourced from reference TRBV5-1 and TRBJ1-1, is KAGVTQTPRYLIKTRGQQVTLSCSPISGHRSVSWYQQTPGQGLQFLFEYFSETQRNKGNFPGRFSGRQFSNSRSEMNVSTLELGDSALYLCASSFRENTEAFFGQGTRLTVV.

This clonotype was recorded at least ten times. This rearrangement joins TRBV7-9 to TRBJ1-1; tentatively, D is TRBD1 (6 bases). The germline V gene has CDR1 SEHNR and CDR2 FQNEAQ (reference sequence). V shed 0 bases and J shed 3 bases, with 14 bases lying between them. The CDR3 sequence is 16 residues long. CDR3 region: CASSLALAGAYTEAFF. DNA of the CDR3: TGTGCCAGCAGCTTAGCGCTAGCAGGGGCCTACACTGAAGCTTTCTTT.

This clonotype came up many times. This sequence joins TRBV7-2 and TRBJ2-3, with D unclear. The germline V gene has CDR1 SGHTA and CDR2 FQGNSA. The CDR3 is made up of 14 amino acids. V was clipped by 2 bases and J by 1 base, with 7 bases between them. The CDR3 region has the DNA TGTGCCAGCAGCTTATCCAGGCGCACAGATACGCAGTATTTT. It translates to CASSLSRRTDTQYF. Combining the CDR3 with reference TRBV7-2 and TRBJ2-3 gives the whole variable domain GAGVSQSPSNKVTEKGKDVELRCDPISGHTALYWYRQSLGQGLEFLIYFQGNSAPDKSGLPSDRFSAERTGGSVSTLTIQRTQQEDSAVYLCASSLSRRTDTQYFGPGTRLTVL.

Many counts were recorded for this clonotype. The chain has TRBV9 and TRBJ1-1; a possible D gene is TRBD1 (6 bases). The ends were cut back, 4 bases at V and 1 base at J, with 11 bases in the middle. The germline V gene encodes CDR1 SGDLS and CDR2 YYNGEE. The CDR3 is made up of 14 amino acids. The CDR3 bases are TGTGCCAGCAGCAACGGACAGCCGAACACTGAAGCTTTCTTT. It is translated as CASSNGQPNTEAFF.

This clonotype was counted at least ten times. The J gene is TRBJ1-4, the V gene TRBV29-1, with D hard to call. Trimming pared 6 bases from V and 4 bases from J, leaving 3 bases between. The CDR3 has 10 amino acids. In germline, CDR1 is SQVTM, CDR2 ANQGSEA. The CDR3 DNA reads as TGCAGCGTCGTTAATGAAAAACTGTTTTTT. Translating gives CSVVNEKLFF.

The sample holds many counts of this clonotype. The rearrangement joins TRBV2 to TRBJ1-5, with 7 positions matching TRBD1. The V gene end was trimmed by 7 bases and the J gene end by 1 base; junction bases not matched to a gene: 7. This CDR3 is built from 15 residues. Per the germline V gene, CDR1 is SNHLY and CDR2 is FYNNEI. CDR3 sequence reads: CASTRGLSSNQPQHF. The CDR3 DNA sequence: TGTGCCAGCACCAGGGGGTTGTCCAGCAATCAGCCCCAGCATTTT.

This clonotype has a handful of counts. The rearrangement links TRBV3-1 to TRBJ2-7, with no clear D. The CDR3 is 17 residues long. CDR1 is LGHDT and CDR2 is YNNKEL in the germline V gene (reference sequence). Trimming left V 0 bases short and J 3 bases short, with 18 bases between. The CDR3 DNA is TGTGCCAGCAGCCAAGATTCAGGTTTGAGAAAAAGCTACGAGCAGTACTTC. Its translation: CASSQDSGLRKSYEQYF.

This clonotype was recorded a few times. This chain links TRBV7-2 with TRBJ2-7; D gene ambiguous. Trimming pared 2 bases from V and 7 bases from J, leaving 9 bases between. Germline V lookup: CDR1 SGHTA, CDR2 FQGNSA. The CDR3 runs 12 residues. The CDR3 DNA reads TGTGCCAGCAGCTTAACGAACGGTGAGCAGTACTTC. As protein: CASSLTNGEQYF.

This clonotype was seen many times. The gene calls are TRBV5-6 and TRBJ1-5; TRBD1 matches 9 bases. Trimming at V came to 4 bases and at J to 5 bases, leaving 7 bases not matched to a gene. CDR3 length: 15 residues. Germline assignment: CDR1 SGHDT and CDR2 YYEEEE. CDR3 amino acids: CASSLRDREDQPQHF. CDR3 nucleotides: TGTGCCAGCAGCCTCCGGGACAGGGAGGATCAGCCCCAGCATTTT.